This T cell receptor beta chain stems from a study of CD8 T cells in ankylosing spondylitis. This clonotype was observed a handful of times. Quantitative 5'-RACE with molecular barcodes generated TCR beta libraries. A single record per CDR3 protein comes from TCRdb applying MiXCR to the 5' RACE reads. This sample has about 30,000 distinct CDR3 sequences, with more than 25% found just once. The germline V gene has CDR1 SQVTM and CDR2 ANQGSEA. CDR3 length: 13 residues. Trimming took 4 bases from V and 6 from J, leaving 13 bases between them. V and J are TRBV29-1 and TRBJ2-4; possibly TRBD1 for D (6 bases). This sequence was found in a male donor with ankylosing spondylitis. The sequencing sample was made of synovial fluid, either unsorted or a sorted T cell fraction (not recorded which). DNA of the CDR3: TGCAGCGTTGTATACCGGGACACAAACATTCAGTACTTC. It encodes CSVVYRDTNIQYF.